This T cell receptor (beta chain) was profiled in a study of T-cell reconstitution after alpha-beta-depleted transplantation in children. The CDR3 covers 14 residues. CDR1 and CDR2 (germline): LGHDT, YNNKEL (reference sequence). The junction had 2 bases not matched to a gene; V was cut back by 4 bases and J by 3 bases. During its preparation, the TCRbeta library received unique molecular identifiers. TCRdb fed the PCR reads into MiXCR, producing one record per CDR3 protein. The sample consists of approximately 650,000 distinct CDR3 sequences, about an eighth of them appearing once. Remarks on this clonotype: Its antigen is still unknown.

Study-wide points: T-cell counts and diversity at one year following transplant were attributed mainly to newly produced T cells. Roughly two months post-transplant, alpha-beta T cells reportedly originated from several hundred graft clones that had expanded.

The sequenced sample was PBMCs, obtained before TCRalphabeta/CD19-depleted stem cell transplant. J is TRBJ2-7 and V is TRBV3-1; TRBD2 aligns across 11 bases. The clonotype comes from a girl aged 2 to 10 with congenital amegakaryocytic thrombocytopenia, due to receive a stem cell transplant. Written as DNA, the CDR3 is TGTGCCAGCAGCCGAGGACTAGCGGGCTACGAGCAGTACTTC. Translated: CASSRGLAGYEQYF.